This T cell receptor beta chain was recovered during a study of OX40 agonist ivuxolimab in advanced cancers. Profiling relied on immunoSEQ multiplex PCR, and the TCRdb table lists in-frame clones only, not all of them. The top ten hold around 8.9% of the sample, which has over 25,000 clones, 80% to 95% seen once. The V end lost 2 bases, the J end lost 0 bases, and 11 bases lay between the germline ends. This CDR3 has 16 residues. Germline loops: CDR1 MGHRA, CDR2 YSYEKL. Sampling times: baseline, cycle 4 day 1, cycle 7 day 1. The input for sequencing was CD4+ or CD8+ T cells sorted from blood, taken in a trial of the OX40 agonist ivuxolimab. The chain has TRBV4-1 and TRBJ1-5; tentatively, D is TRBD1 (5 bases). This clonotype was obtained from an adult with an advanced solid tumor such as melanoma, head and neck, liver or kidney cancer. Here the CDR3 reads CASSQYWGNSNQPQHF. The CDR3 nucleotides read TGCGCCAGCAGCCAATATTGGGGGAATAGCAATCAGCCCCAGCATTTT.